Here is one T cell receptor beta chain with its context. Its specificity is unknown. The data belong to a study of blood T cells in healthy people across ages. Study-wide points: The donors' CMV status was not determined, possibly confounding changes in expanded clonotypes.

V gave up 0 bases and J gave up 2 bases, with 5 bases separating them. Germline-derived CDR1 and CDR2 are LGHDT and YNNKEL (reference sequence). The CDR3 length is 15 residues. PCR was performed a second time for about 6 to 12 cycles using a sample-barcoded 5' primer and a J-beta primer mix. Each TCR beta cDNA got a 12-nucleotide random molecular identifier. TCRdb re-derived calls from the 5' RACE reads in MiXCR, one entry per CDR3 protein. The data contain about 640,000 distinct CDR3 sequences, 58% of them singletons. Sequenced sample: blood. The V and J genes are TRBV3-1 and TRBJ2-6; D not certain. The clonotype was recovered from a man aged 55 to 70 in good health. CDR3 bases: TGTGCCAGCAGCCAAGAAGGAACTGGGGCCAACGTCCTGACTTTC. Encoded protein: CASSQEGTGANVLTF.